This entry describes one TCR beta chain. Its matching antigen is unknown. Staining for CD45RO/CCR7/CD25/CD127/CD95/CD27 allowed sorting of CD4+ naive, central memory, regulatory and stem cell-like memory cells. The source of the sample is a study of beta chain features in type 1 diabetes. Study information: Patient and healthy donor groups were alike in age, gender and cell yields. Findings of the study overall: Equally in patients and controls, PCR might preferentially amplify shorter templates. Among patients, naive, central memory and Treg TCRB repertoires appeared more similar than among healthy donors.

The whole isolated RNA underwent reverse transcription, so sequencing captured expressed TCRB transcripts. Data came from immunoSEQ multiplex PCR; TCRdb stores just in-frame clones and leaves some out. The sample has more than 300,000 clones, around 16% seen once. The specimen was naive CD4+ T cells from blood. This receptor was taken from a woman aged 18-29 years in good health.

CDR3 nucleotides: TGTGCCTGGAGTGCCAAAGAGACCCAGTACTTC. Its protein product is CAWSAKETQYF. The chain uses TRBV30 and TRBJ2-5; no clear D. The ends were cut back, 1 base at V and 3 bases at J, with 3 bases in the middle. This CDR3 is 11 amino acids long. From germline, CDR1 is GTSNPN and CDR2 SVGIG (reference sequence).